The present T cell receptor beta chain was sequenced within a study of T cell repertoires in cytomegalovirus infection. Study-level information: HLA-C-restricted CMV epitopes, recently identified, and well-studied HLA-B-restricted ones were used by the study.

Germline CDR1 reads ENHRY; CDR2 reads SYGVKD. CDR3 size: 16 residues. The ends lost 7 bases at V and 3 bases at J; junction bases unmatched: 12. As to this clonotype: Antigen: not known.

General study findings and limits: Within the response measured ex vivo, HLA-C-restricted CMV-specific TCR beta clonotypes were dominant.

TCRdb reprocessed the reads via MiXCR and lists one record per CDR3 protein. The data show 900,000 to 950,000 distinct CDR3 sequences, approximately 31% seen once. The V call is TRBV10-3, the J call TRBJ1-2; 9 positions match TRBD1. The TCR comes from a human donor in good health (CMV status not recorded). Some clones in this sample may be carry-over from other donors' samples. Sequencing used cultured CD8+ T cells from PBMCs, obtained from culture after CMV antigen stimulation. CDR3 sequence reads: CAITSYKDRGDYGYTF. The CDR3 DNA sequence: TGTGCCATCACCTCTTATAAGGACAGGGGCGACTATGGCTACACCTTC.